This T cell receptor (beta chain) was documented in a study of blood T cell repertoires in COVID-19. At the level of the study: Spain, Italy and the United States supplied samples that represented acute and convalescent COVID-19.

Germline trimming cut 11 bases from V and 7 bases from J; bases unmatched to any gene: 8. CDR1 is MDHEN, CDR2 SYDVKM, per germline. This CDR3 has 12 residues. Grouping used clinical history reported by participants in a survey and questionnaire. This clone was picked up one time. Original methodology: Amplification of reference gene primers provided the estimated nucleated cell counts. The data were produced by immunoSEQ multiplex PCR, yet TCRdb's version contains in-frame clones alone and is incomplete. Clonal size and the V and J genes are those of that table, whereas D and trimming came from the DNA. The sample yields 180,000 or so clones, around 89% seen once.

This sequence originates from a woman younger than 35 who had recovered from COVID-19. The specimen sequenced was PBMCs or T cells enriched from blood (not recorded which). The chain combines TRBV28 with TRBJ2-1; TRBD2 matches at 7 bases. The CDR3 sequence: CAGRGSGNEQFF. In DNA, the CDR3 is TGTGCCGGGCGGGGGTCTGGGAATGAGCAGTTCTTC.